Described below is a single T cell receptor (beta chain) sequence and its context. Its cognate antigen is unknown. The sample originates from a study of T cell responses to AZD1222 COVID-19 vaccine. TCRdb's table, derived via immunoSEQ multiplex PCR, lists solely in-frame clones and lacks some. The sample carries some 150,000 clones, 86% recorded once. General observations from the study: White British ancestry dominated among donors, who included more females, and clonal diversity was possibly underestimated.

The TCR originated in an adult who received the AZD1222 COVID-19 vaccine. The sequenced sample was peripheral blood, obtained 28 days after the second AZD1222 dose.

This CDR3 reads CASRGVGDRGVDEQFF. CDR3 nucleotide sequence: TGTGCCAGTAGGGGAGTGGGGGACAGGGGTGTGGATGAGCAGTTCTTC. J is TRBJ2-1 and V is TRBV19, with 10 bases matching TRBD1. The CDR3 has 16 residues. The junction had 13 bases not matched to a gene; V was cut back by 6 bases and J by 8 bases. Germline CDR1 reads LNHDA; CDR2 reads SQIVND (reference sequence). The full variable domain, in which reference TRBV19 and TRBJ2-1 provide the parts outside the CDR3, is DGGITQSPKYLFRKEGQNVTLSCEQNLNHDAMYWYRQDPGQGLRLIYYSQIVNDFQKGDIAEGYSVSREKKESFPLTVTSAQKNPTAFYLCASRGVGDRGVDEQFFGPGTRLTVL.